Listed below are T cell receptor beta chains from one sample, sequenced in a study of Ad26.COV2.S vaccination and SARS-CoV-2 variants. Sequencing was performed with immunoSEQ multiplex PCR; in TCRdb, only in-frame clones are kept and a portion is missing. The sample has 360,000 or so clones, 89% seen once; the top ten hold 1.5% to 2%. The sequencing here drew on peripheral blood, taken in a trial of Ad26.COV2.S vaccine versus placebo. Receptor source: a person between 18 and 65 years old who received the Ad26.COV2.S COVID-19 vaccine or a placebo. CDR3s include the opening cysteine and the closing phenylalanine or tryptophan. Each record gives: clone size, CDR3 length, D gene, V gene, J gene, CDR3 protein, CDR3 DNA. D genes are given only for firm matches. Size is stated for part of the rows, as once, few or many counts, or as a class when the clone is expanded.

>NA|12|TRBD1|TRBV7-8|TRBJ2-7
CASSLAGGGTHF
TGTGCCAGCAGCTTAGCAGGGGGCGGAACCCACTTC
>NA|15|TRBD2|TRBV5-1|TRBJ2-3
CASSLAGGFADTQYF
TGCGCCAGCAGCTTGGCGGGAGGTTTTGCAGATACGCAGTATTTT
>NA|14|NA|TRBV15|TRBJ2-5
CATSNYEFQETQYF
TGTGCCACCAGCAACTATGAGTTCCAAGAGACCCAGTACTTC
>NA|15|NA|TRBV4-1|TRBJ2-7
CASSIRDSEAKEQYF
TGCGCCAGCAGCATCCGGGACTCCGAGGCCAAGGAGCAGTACTTC
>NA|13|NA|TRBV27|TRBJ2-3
CASENFRGDTQYF
TGTGCCAGCGAAAACTTTCGAGGGGATACGCAGTATTTT
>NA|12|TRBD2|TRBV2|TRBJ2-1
CASRLASNEQFF
TGTGCCAGCAGACTAGCGTCTAATGAGCAGTTCTTC
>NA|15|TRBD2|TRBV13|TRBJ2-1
CASSYPTSGSDEQFF
TGTGCCAGCAGCTACCCGACTAGCGGGAGCGATGAGCAGTTCTTC
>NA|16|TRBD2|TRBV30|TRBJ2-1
CAWSTRTSGFYNEQFF
TGTGCCTGGAGTACCCGGACTAGCGGGTTCTACAATGAGCAGTTCTTC
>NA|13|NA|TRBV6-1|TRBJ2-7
CASSESTYYEQYF
TGTGCCAGCAGTGAATCGACTTATTACGAGCAGTACTTC
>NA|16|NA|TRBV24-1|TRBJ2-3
CATSLGQRSYTDTQYF
TGTGCCACCAGTTTGGGTCAGCGGAGCTACACAGATACGCAGTATTTT
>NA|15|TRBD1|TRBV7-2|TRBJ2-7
CASSFVGTGGYEQYF
TGTGCCAGCAGCTTTGTTGGTACAGGGGGATACGAGCAGTACTTC
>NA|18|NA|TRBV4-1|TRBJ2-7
CASSQDNRDALTSYEQYF
TGCGCCAGCAGCCAAGATAATCGGGATGCCCTAACTTCCTACGAGCAGTACTTC
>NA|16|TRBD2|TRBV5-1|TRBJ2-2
CASSPGASGRTGELFF
TGCGCCAGCAGCCCTGGCGCTAGCGGGAGGACCGGGGAGCTGTTTTTT
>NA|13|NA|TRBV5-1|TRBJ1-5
CASSLLGNQPQHF
TGCGCCAGCAGCTTGTTGGGTAATCAGCCCCAGCATTTT
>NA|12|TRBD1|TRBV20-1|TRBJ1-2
CSASGDRGGYTF
TGCAGTGCTAGTGGCGACAGGGGAGGCTACACCTTC
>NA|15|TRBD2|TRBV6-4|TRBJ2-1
CASSLVASGSSEQFF
TGTGCCAGCAGTTTAGTGGCTAGCGGGAGTAGTGAGCAGTTCTTC
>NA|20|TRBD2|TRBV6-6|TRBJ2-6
CASSVNLAGNALPGANVLTF
TGTGCCAGCAGCGTTAACTTAGCGGGAAATGCCCTCCCAGGGGCCAACGTCCTGACTTTC
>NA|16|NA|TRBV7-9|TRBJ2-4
CASSDRTVGAKNIQYF
TGTGCCAGCAGCGATAGGACAGTTGGAGCCAAAAACATTCAGTACTTC
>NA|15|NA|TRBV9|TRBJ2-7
CASSVGGGGTYEQYF
TGTGCCAGCAGCGTAGGAGGTGGGGGAACCTACGAGCAGTACTTC
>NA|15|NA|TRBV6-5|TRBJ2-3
CASSYSPGWADTQYF
TGTGCCAGCAGTTACTCCCCTGGGTGGGCAGATACGCAGTATTTT
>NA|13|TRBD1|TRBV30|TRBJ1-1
CAWSVRRDSEAFF
TGTGCCTGGAGTGTACGGAGGGACAGTGAAGCTTTCTTT
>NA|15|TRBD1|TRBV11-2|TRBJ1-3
CASRTGTASGNTIYF
TGTGCCAGCAGAACCGGGACAGCCTCTGGAAACACCATATATTTT
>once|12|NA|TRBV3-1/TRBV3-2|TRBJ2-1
CASSRQYNEQFF
TGTGCCAGCAGCCGGCAGTACAATGAGCAGTTCTTC
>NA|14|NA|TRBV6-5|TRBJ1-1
CASTLVTGTTEAFF
TGTGCCAGCACCTTGGTGACCGGGACCACTGAAGCTTTCTTT
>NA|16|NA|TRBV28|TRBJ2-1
CASAPPGLRSYNEQFF
TGTGCCAGCGCCCCACCCGGACTTCGCTCCTACAATGAGCAGTTCTTC
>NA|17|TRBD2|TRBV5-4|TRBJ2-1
CASSPTLKSSGSNEQFF
TGTGCCAGCAGCCCGACCCTCAAATCTAGCGGGTCTAATGAGCAGTTCTTC
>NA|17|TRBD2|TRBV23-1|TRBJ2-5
CASSQGDKRETVETQYF
TGCGCCAGCAGTCAAGGGGATAAGCGGGAGACGGTAGAGACCCAGTACTTC
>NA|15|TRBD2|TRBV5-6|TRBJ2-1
CASTPDGTNYNEQFF
TGTGCCAGCACGCCGGACGGGACTAACTACAATGAGCAGTTCTTC
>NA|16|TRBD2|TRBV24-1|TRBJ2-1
CATSEPLAESYNEQFF
TGTGCCACCAGTGAGCCTCTAGCGGAATCATACAATGAGCAGTTCTTC
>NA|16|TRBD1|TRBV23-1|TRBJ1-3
CASSQSLGTAGNTIYF
TGCGCCAGCAGTCAATCGCTAGGGACAGCTGGAAACACCATATATTTT
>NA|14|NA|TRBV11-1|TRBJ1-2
CASSLGRPNYGYTF
TGTGCCAGCAGCTTAGGGAGGCCTAACTATGGCTACACCTTC
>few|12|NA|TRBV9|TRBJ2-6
CASSSGANVLTF
TGTGCCAGCTCCTCTGGGGCCAACGTCCTGACTTTC
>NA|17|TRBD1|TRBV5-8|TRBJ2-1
CASSPSRDRVFHNEQFF
TGTGCCAGCAGCCCGTCCCGGGACAGGGTCTTTCACAATGAGCAGTTCTTC
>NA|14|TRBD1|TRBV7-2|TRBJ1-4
CASSPRTGNEKLFF
TGTGCCAGCAGCCCCCGGACAGGGAATGAAAAACTGTTTTTT
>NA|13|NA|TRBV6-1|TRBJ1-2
CASSLRASDGYTF
TGTGCCAGCTCACTAAGGGCTTCGGATGGCTACACCTTC
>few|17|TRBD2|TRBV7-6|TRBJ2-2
CASSHPVAGGNTGELFF
TGTGCCAGCAGCCACCCTGTAGCGGGAGGGAACACCGGGGAGCTGTTTTTT
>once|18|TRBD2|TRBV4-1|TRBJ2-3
CASSQAFGGAGGLDTQYF
TGCGCCAGCAGCCAAGCCTTTGGGGGAGCGGGAGGATTGGATACGCAGTATTTT
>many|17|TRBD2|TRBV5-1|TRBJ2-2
CASSFTLAAANTGELFF
TGCGCCAGCAGCTTTACACTAGCGGCCGCGAACACCGGGGAGCTGTTTTTT
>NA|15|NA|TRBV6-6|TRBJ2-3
CASSSRGRDTDTQYF
TGTGCCAGCAGTTCCCGGGGGCGCGACACAGATACGCAGTATTTT
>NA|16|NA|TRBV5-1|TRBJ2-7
CASSIAGTSSSYEQYF
TGCGCCAGCAGCATCGCCGGGACCTCGAGCTCCTACGAGCAGTACTTC
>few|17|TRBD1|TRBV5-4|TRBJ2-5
CASSSGPGQGRLETQYF
TGTGCCAGCAGCTCAGGACCGGGACAGGGCCGGTTGGAGACCCAGTACTTC
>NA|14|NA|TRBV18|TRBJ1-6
CASSPSQTDSPLHF
TGTGCCAGCTCACCTTCACAGACCGATTCACCCCTCCACTTT
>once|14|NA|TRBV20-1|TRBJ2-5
CSASGVGSVETQYF
TGCAGTGCTAGTGGTGTGGGGTCGGTAGAGACCCAGTACTTC
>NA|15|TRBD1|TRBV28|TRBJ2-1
CASSLTLGQGNEQFF
TGTGCCAGCAGTTTGACGTTAGGACAGGGTAATGAGCAGTTCTTC
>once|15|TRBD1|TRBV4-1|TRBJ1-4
CASSPGGTANEKLFF
TGCGCCAGCAGCCCTGGGGGGACAGCTAATGAAAAACTGTTTTTT
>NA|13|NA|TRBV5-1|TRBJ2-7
CASSATGSHEQYF
TGCGCCAGCAGCGCGACAGGATCCCACGAGCAGTACTTC
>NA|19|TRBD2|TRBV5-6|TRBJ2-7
CASRGLGGQAGGPSYEQYF
TGTGCCAGCAGAGGGTTAGGGGGGCAGGCGGGAGGGCCCTCCTACGAGCAGTACTTC
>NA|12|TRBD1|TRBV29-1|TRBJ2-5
CSVGQGAETQYF
TGCAGCGTTGGACAGGGGGCAGAGACCCAGTACTTC
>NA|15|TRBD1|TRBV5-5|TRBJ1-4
CASRGPGQSNEKLFF
TGTGCCAGCAGGGGCCCGGGACAGTCTAATGAAAAACTGTTTTTT
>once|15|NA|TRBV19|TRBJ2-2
CASTPGWRITGELFF
TGTGCCAGTACCCCCGGATGGAGGATCACCGGGGAGCTGTTTTTT
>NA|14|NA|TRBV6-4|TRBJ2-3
CASRGTSSTDTQYF
TGTGCCAGCAGGGGGACTTCTAGCACAGATACGCAGTATTTT
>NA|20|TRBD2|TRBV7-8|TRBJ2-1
CASSLAAWLAGAHRGNEQFF
TGTGCCAGCAGCTTAGCGGCCTGGCTAGCGGGAGCCCATCGGGGCAATGAGCAGTTCTTC
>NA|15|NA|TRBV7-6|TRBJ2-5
CASSLADQGWETQYF
TGTGCCAGCAGCTTAGCCGACCAGGGGTGGGAGACCCAGTACTTC
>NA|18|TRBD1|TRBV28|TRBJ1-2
CASSLDLSMFRGSYGYTF
TGTGCCAGCAGTTTAGATCTATCTATGTTCAGGGGGAGCTATGGCTACACCTTC
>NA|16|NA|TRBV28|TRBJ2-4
CASSDWTGLAKNIQYF
TGTGCCAGCAGTGATTGGACGGGTCTAGCCAAAAACATTCAGTACTTC
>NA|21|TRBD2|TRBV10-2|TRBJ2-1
CASYLRNPGTSGMSSYNEQFF
TGCGCCAGCTATCTTAGGAACCCCGGGACTAGCGGGATGAGCTCCTACAATGAGCAGTTCTTC
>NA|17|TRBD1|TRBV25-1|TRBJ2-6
CASSGTGPLAGANVLTF
TGTGCCAGCAGTGGGACAGGGCCCCTGGCGGGGGCCAACGTCCTGACTTTC